The rows below give T cell receptor beta chains drawn from one sample of a study of blood T cell repertoires in COVID-19. The assay was immunoSEQ multiplex PCR, and TCRdb's table has in-frame clones only and misses some. This table has about 140,000 clones, less than 80% appearing once. Sequenced: peripheral blood. The receptor source for this set is an elderly woman with active or convalescent COVID-19. Each CDR3 is given with its conserved first and last residue. The size of a clone is reported for some rows only, either as once, few or many, or as a class for expanded clones.

V,J,size,CDR3
TRBV7-8,TRBJ1-6,NA,CASSLGGQGINSPLHF
TRBV28,TRBJ1-1,few,CASSSGQGWTEAFF
TRBV2,TRBJ2-7,NA,CASSAVTGGKYEQYF
TRBV12-5,TRBJ1-1,NA,CASGLATGTGALGFTEAFF
TRBV19,TRBJ1-2,NA,CASMEGYGGYTF
TRBV27,TRBJ1-5,NA,CASKGQYTLSNQPQHF
TRBV4-3,TRBJ1-1,NA,CASSLTGAREAFF
TRBV5-1,TRBJ2-5,once,CASSLASRDQETQYF
TRBV14,TRBJ2-7,few,CASSPGLGREQYF
TRBV19,TRBJ1-2,few,CASSRQYRAHANYGYTF
TRBV4-1,TRBJ1-4,NA,CASSQAHHGTVYEKLFF
TRBV7-8,TRBJ2-7,NA,CASSLEPGLTYEQYF
TRBV15,TRBJ2-7,NA,CATSRNLAGGPTYEQYF
TRBV5-1,TRBJ2-1,NA,CASSPPRASGEYNEQFF
TRBV5-8,TRBJ1-6,NA,CASSLVQGVVNSPLHF
TRBV28,TRBJ1-6,few,CASSLVLNRDKNSPLHF
TRBV6-5,TRBJ2-7,NA,CTSGQVYEQYF
TRBV5-4,TRBJ1-6,few,CASSSRTGGHNSPLHF
TRBV7-3,TRBJ2-1,NA,CASSPRAADSYNEQFF
TRBV15,TRBJ1-2,NA,CATSRVGSGYTF
TRBV7-2,TRBJ1-2,NA,CASSRTLEGFYGYTF
TRBV2,TRBJ1-2,NA,CASSEVQGHYTF
TRBV6-5,TRBJ2-5,NA,CASSLRGETQYF
TRBV2,TRBJ1-1,few,CASRKEGSTEAFF
TRBV30,TRBJ2-5,NA,CAWSGTGPVGTQYF
TRBV11-2,TRBJ1-3,NA,CASSPNTGNTIYF
TRBV7-3,TRBJ2-3,once,CASSLTYRTGGITDTQYF
TRBV12-3/TRBV12-4,TRBJ1-5,few,CASRRSENQPQHF
TRBV9,TRBJ2-5,NA,CASSVSGFGTQYF
TRBV5-1,TRBJ1-1,NA,CASRAYQGNTEAFF
TRBV4-1,TRBJ1-1,NA,CASSARDRGLGTEAFF
TRBV19,TRBJ2-7,NA,CASSIERTGGINEQYF
TRBV27,TRBJ2-5,NA,CASSPSAARLETQYF
TRBV6-5,TRBJ1-1,NA,CASRDPGSTEAFF
TRBV5-1,TRBJ1-1,NA,CASSRMGQNTEAFF
TRBV2,TRBJ1-1,NA,CASSVDRVRHNTEAFF
TRBV5-6,TRBJ1-6,NA,CASSSPGQGFSPLHF
TRBV3-1/TRBV3-2,TRBJ1-1,NA,CASSQGRDTEAFF
TRBV21-1,TRBJ1-5,NA,CASSLSGQPQHF
TRBV7-7,TRBJ2-2,NA,CASSSTGAGELFF
TRBV29-1,TRBJ1-1,NA,CSGGQQDTEAFF
TRBV12-3/TRBV12-4,TRBJ1-1,once,CASRGTVNTEAFF
TRBV19,TRBJ1-5,NA,CASSTRETYSNQPQHF
TRBV11-2,TRBJ2-3,few,CASSHTGVSTDTQYF
TRBV6-5,TRBJ1-1,NA,CASSSLTGTGNTEAFF